One sample yielded the 2 T cell receptor beta chains listed below, sequenced in a study of cytomegalovirus exposure and HLA in healthy donors. Both 60 Vbeta primers and 13 Jbeta primers went into the PCR. Method: immunoSEQ multiplex PCR; TCRdb's copy keeps in-frame clones and lacks some. The repertoire has roughly 150,000 clones, approximately 84% of them found once; the top ten carry around 2.5%. Sequencing used PBMCs. The receptors stem from a man younger than 40 in good health and CMV-seropositive.

This chain connects TRBV5-1 to TRBJ1-4; possible D gene TRBD1, 6 bases. CDR3 length equals 15 residues. The V end lost 3 bases, the J end lost 2 bases, and 11 bases lay between the germline ends. Germline V CDR1 and CDR2: SGHRS, YFSETQ. Here the CDR3 reads CASSWGGQTNEKLFF. The CDR3 nucleotides read TGCGCCAGCAGCTGGGGGGGGCAGACTAATGAAAAACTGTTTTTT.

The table lists this clone with a count of one. V and J are TRBV6-5 and TRBJ2-7; the D is unclear. CDR1 MNHEY and CDR2 SVGAGI come from the germline V gene. The CDR3 extends over 14 amino acids. V shed 0 bases and J shed 3 bases, with 9 bases lying between them. The CDR3 coding sequence is TGTGCCAGCAGTTACTCGGAGACCTTCTACGAGCAGTACTTC. It specifies CASSYSETFYEQYF.